One sample yielded the 14 T cell receptor beta chains listed below, sequenced in a study of blood T cell repertoires in COVID-19. Libraries were prepared by immunoSEQ multiplex PCR; TCRdb keeps only in-frame clonotypes and omits some of them. The sample shows about 130,000 clones, about 90% of them seen only once. The sample consisted of peripheral blood. These receptors were taken from a woman between 45 and 65 years old who had recovered from COVID-19.

V usage is TRBV4-1 and J usage is TRBJ1-3; D gene unclear. The germline gives CDR1 MGHRA, CDR2 YSYEKL. This CDR3 contains 13 residues. The V gene lost 1 base and the J gene lost 4 bases, with 5 bases spanning the gap. The CDR3 protein is CASSQVGGNTIYF. The DNA of the CDR3 is TGCGCCAGCAGCCAAGTTGGCGGAAACACCATATATTTT.

The chain links TRBV7-3 to TRBJ2-3; TRBD1 agrees at 9 bases. Germline V gene data show CDR1 as SGHTA and CDR2 as FQGTGA. Trimming took 6 bases from V and 6 from J; bases not matched to a gene: 13. The CDR3 contains 16 residues. Written as DNA, the CDR3 is TGTGCCAGCAGTTACATGTCCGGGACAGGGTTCGATACGCAGTATTTT. Its translation: CASSYMSGTGFDTQYF.

J is TRBJ1-2 and V is TRBV5-1, with D tentatively TRBD1 (5 bases). V was clipped by 2 bases and J by 2 bases, with 7 bases between them. CDR3 length: 13 residues. Germline-derived CDR1 and CDR2 are SGHRS and YFSETQ. The CDR3 loop reads CASSFDSNYGYTF. For the CDR3, the DNA is TGCGCCAGCAGCTTTGACAGCAACTATGGCTACACCTTC. The whole variable domain, remainder taken from reference TRBV5-1 and TRBJ1-2, is KAGVTQTPRYLIKTRGQQVTLSCSPISGHRSVSWYQQTPGQGLQFLFEYFSETQRNKGNFPGRFSGRQFSNSRSEMNVSTLELGDSALYLCASSFDSNYGYTFGSGTRLTVV.

The chain joins TRBV6-4 to TRBJ2-7; 7 nucleotides line up with TRBD1. The CDR3 extends over 15 amino acids. Germline CDR1 reads MRHNA; CDR2 reads SNTAGT. The J segment lost 0 bases and the V segment lost 7 bases, leaving 9 bases of the junction unmatched. The CDR3 region is CASTNLRDSSYEQYF. CDR3 nucleotides: TGTGCCAGCACAAACCTCAGGGACAGCTCCTACGAGCAGTACTTC.

The chain couples TRBV2 to TRBJ1-1; 9 bases fit TRBD1. Germline lookup yields CDR1 SNHLY and CDR2 FYNNEI. V was pared by 6 bases and J by 2 bases, with 1 base of the junction left unmatched. This CDR3 comprises 13 residues. The CDR3 DNA reads as TGTGCCAGCAGGGGACAGGGTAACACTGAAGCTTTCTTT. Translation: CASRGQGNTEAFF.

This rearrangement joins TRBV11-3 to TRBJ1-2; D perhaps matches TRBD1 (6 bases). Per germline, CDR1 SGHNT and CDR2 YENEEA. This CDR3 has 14 amino acids. V was clipped by 5 bases and J by 5 bases, with 15 bases between them. In DNA form, the CDR3 reads TGTGCCAGCAGCCCTGGGGGCGAGTTTTATGGCTACACCTTC. Translated, it gives CASSPGGEFYGYTF. The whole variable domain, remainder taken from reference TRBV11-3 and TRBJ1-2, is EAGVVQSPRYKIIEKKQPVAFWCNPISGHNTLYWYLQNLGQGPELLIRYENEEAVDDSQLPKDRFSAERLKGVDSTLKIQPAELGDSAVYLCASSPGGEFYGYTFGSGTRLTVV.

This rearrangement joins TRBV6-1 to TRBJ1-3; D not certain. CDR3 length equals 13 residues. The germline CDR1 and CDR2 sequences are MNHNS and SASEGT. V lost 3 bases and J lost 4, with 7 bases in between. Here the CDR3 reads CASSDRSGNTIYF. The CDR3 nucleotides are TGTGCCAGCAGTGACAGGTCAGGAAACACCATATATTTT.

This chain connects TRBV27 to TRBJ2-3; 9 nucleotides agree with TRBD1. This CDR3 is built from 16 residues. In germline, CDR1 is MNHEY, CDR2 SMNVEV (reference sequence). V gave up 5 bases and J gave up 3 bases; unmatched junction bases: 9. The CDR3 sequence is CASSLQGQGRTDTQYF. CDR3 sequence (DNA): TGTGCCAGCAGTCTCCAGGGACAGGGAAGGACAGATACGCAGTATTTT.

This clone is a singleton in its sample. The V gene is TRBV25-1, the J gene TRBJ2-3, with TRBD2 as a possible D gene (5 bases). Trimming left V 1 base short and J 6 bases short, with 17 bases between. CDR3 length: 16 residues. The germline V gene encodes CDR1 MGHDK and CDR2 SYGVNS. The CDR3 DNA sequence: TGTGCCAGCAGTGAATTCCGGGATTCCGGCGCGGATACGCAGTATTTT. This translates into CASSEFRDSGADTQYF.

The rearrangement links TRBV28 to TRBJ2-7, with 12 bases aligning to TRBD2. The CDR3 has 17 residues. With V trimmed by 2 bases and J by 5 bases, 10 bases remained unmatched. The V gene's germline CDR1 is MDHEN and CDR2 SYDVKM. In nucleotides, the CDR3 is TGTGCCAGCAGTTTACCCCCCCTAGCGGGAGGGAGCAACGAGCAGTACTTC. Its translation: CASSLPPLAGGSNEQYF.

J is TRBJ1-4 and V is TRBV28; 7 nucleotides line up with TRBD1. V lost 5 bases, J lost 6 bases, and 6 bases stayed unmatched. CDR3 length equals 14 residues. CDR1 and CDR2 (germline): MDHEN, SYDVKM. CDR3: CASSKRQGHEKLFF. CDR3 DNA: TGTGCCAGCAGTAAACGACAGGGCCATGAAAAACTGTTTTTT.

The chain has TRBV4-1 and TRBJ1-1; D remains ambiguous. The CDR3 loop spans 13 amino acids. Germline values: CDR1 MGHRA, CDR2 YSYEKL. V was pared by 4 bases and J by 7 bases, with 13 bases between. CDR3 sequence: CASSPRLVGEAFF. The CDR3 DNA sequence: TGCGCCAGCAGCCCAAGACTTGTGGGTGAAGCTTTCTTT.

DNA of the CDR3: TGTGCCAGCCAGGGGGAGCGGAGCTCCTACGAGCAGTACTTC. Translating gives CASQGERSSYEQYF. The chain has TRBV2 and TRBJ2-7, with 7 bases identical to TRBD1. CDR3 length equals 14 residues. The V and J ends lost 8 bases and 0 bases, in that order; junction bases with no gene match: 7. Germline V gene lookup returns CDR1 SNHLY and CDR2 FYNNEI.

V gene TRBV5-1 combines with J gene TRBJ2-5, with 8 bases identical to TRBD2. This CDR3 has 16 amino acids. Germline CDR1 and CDR2: SGHRS and YFSETQ. Losses at the gene ends were 3 bases for V and 4 bases for J; bases not matched to a gene: 11. CDR3 protein: CASSSQGLERVETQYF. The CDR3 DNA sequence: TGCGCCAGCAGCTCACAGGGACTAGAAAGGGTAGAGACCCAGTACTTC.